These 4 T cell receptor beta chains share one sample of origin, sequenced in a study of blood T cell repertoires in COVID-19 (TCRdb year 2020). The method was the immunoSEQ multiplex PCR assay. TCRdb limited this immuneACCESS table to in-frame rearrangements with V and J called. A share of clones is missing; checked studies link under half to unresolved V genes, and the rest is unexplained. For this sample the table gives around 150,000 clones, of which around 85% were detected only once. Less than 3.5% of the sample lies in the top ten. Sequenced material: peripheral blood. The receptors were sampled from a man aged 65-85 years with acute or convalescent COVID-19.

This clone was seen once. The rearrangement uses TRBV18 and TRBJ2-3; 8 positions match TRBD1. The CDR3 is 15 amino acids. V lost 4 bases to trimming and J lost 3 bases; unmatched junction nucleotides: 6. Germline assignment: CDR1 KGHSH and CDR2 LQKENI. CDR3 in DNA: TGTGCCAGCTCACAAACAGGACAGGGTACAGATACGCAGTATTTT. Protein sequence: CASSQTGQGTDTQYF.

This clone has just a few counts. This sequence joins TRBV7-3 and TRBJ2-2; 9 nucleotides match TRBD1. Trimming at V came to 5 bases and at J to 2 bases, leaving 6 bases not matched to a gene. This CDR3 has 16 amino acids. Germline CDR1 SGHTA, CDR2 FQGTGA. CDR3 region: CASSPGTGTNTGELFF. CDR3 DNA: TGTGCCAGCAGCCCCGGGACAGGGACTAACACCGGGGAGCTGTTTTTT.

The chain carries TRBV15 and TRBJ2-1, with TRBD2 identical over 8 bases. The V segment lost 2 bases and the J segment 10 bases; nucleotides outside the gene matches: 10. The CDR3 is 15 residues long. CDR1 and CDR2 from the germline V gene are LNHNV and YYDKDF (reference sequence). CDR3 DNA sequence: TGTGCCACCAGCAGACCCGGGACTAGTTTTTGGGAGCAGTTCTTC. Its translation: CATSRPGTSFWEQFF.

This clone was observed once. This sequence joins TRBV29-1 and TRBJ2-1, with D possibly being TRBD2 (7 bases). Germline V gives CDR1 SQVTM, CDR2 ANQGSEA. V lost 7 bases, J lost 6 bases, and 22 bases lay in between. This CDR3 region has 15 residues. The DNA of the CDR3 is TGCAGCGCCGGAGGGGGGGACGGGTTTGTCAATGAGCAGTTCTTC. Translated: CSAGGGDGFVNEQFF.